The 26 T cell receptor beta chains below all came from one sample that was sequenced in a study of shared clonotypes between healthy human individuals (dated by TCRdb to 2018 to 2021). Receptor amplification or capture employed the immunoSEQ multiplex PCR assay. As stored in TCRdb, this immuneACCESS dataset retains in-frame rearrangements with V and J assigned. A fraction of the clones does not appear; measured against another copy, unresolved V genes explain less than half of the discrepancy, and the remainder lacks a known reason. Counted in this sample were about 2 million clones; about 95% of them appeared once. The ten top clones hold 1.1% of the sample. For the CD8 naive samples, CD45RO-negative cells were positively selected for CCR7, yielding a CD45RA+CCR7+ population from which TemRA cells were excluded. Sequencing input: naive CD8+ T cells sorted from blood. Taken with the paper, the label for cell subset or site translates to: CD45RA+CCR7+. These receptors were collected from a man aged 18 to 30 in good health.

The chain employs TRBV11-2 and TRBJ2-7, with D possibly being TRBD1 (6 bases). With 6 bases removed from V and 0 bases from J, the gap between germline ends came to 12 bases. The germline CDR1 and CDR2 sequences are SGHAT and FQNNGV. This CDR3 has 14 residues. CDR3 DNA: TGTGCCAGCAGGTACACAGGGTCCTCCTACGAGCAGTACTTC. Translation gives CASRYTGSSYEQYF.

To note about this clone: The sample holds other DNA sequences that translate to the same CDR3. The CDR3 DNA reads TGTGCCAGCAGCTTAGGACAGGGGAAATACGAGCAGTACTTC. It codes for CASSLGQGKYEQYF. The V and J genes are TRBV7-6 and TRBJ2-7; 8 bases match TRBD1. The germline CDR1 and CDR2 sequences are SGHVS and FNYEAQ. After removal of 1 base from V and 4 bases from J, the junction contained 3 bases not matched to a gene. CDR3 length: 14 amino acids.

The V and J genes are TRBV7-6 and TRBJ2-5; TRBD2 aligns across 7 bases. Trimming at V came to 3 bases and at J to 3 bases, leaving 10 bases not matched to a gene. In germline, CDR1 is SGHVS, CDR2 FNYEAQ. The CDR3 runs to 16 residues. As DNA, the CDR3 is TGTGCCAGCAGCTTCAGCAACACGGGAGGCGAAGAGACCCAGTACTTC. Protein: CASSFSNTGGEETQYF.

The chain has TRBV27 and TRBJ2-7; tentatively, D is TRBD1 (6 bases). The CDR3 loop spans 14 amino acids. Germline V gives CDR1 MNHEY, CDR2 SMNVEV (reference sequence). Trimming removed 2 bases from V and 4 bases from J, with 12 bases in between. The CDR3 here is CASSLVDRPYEQYF. The CDR3 region has the DNA TGTGCCAGCAGTTTAGTAGACAGGCCTTACGAGCAGTACTTC.

This chain joins TRBV5-6 and TRBJ2-1; D call uncertain. The CDR3 sequence is 15 residues long. The V end lost 1 base, the J end lost 5 bases, and 13 bases lay between the germline ends. Germline lookup yields CDR1 SGHDT and CDR2 YYEEEE. The CDR3 is CASSLQGFRDNEQFF. CDR3 nucleotide sequence: TGTGCCAGCAGCTTGCAAGGGTTTCGAGACAATGAGCAGTTCTTC. Full variable domain (outside the CDR3, taken from reference TRBV5-6 and TRBJ2-1): DAGVTQSPTHLIKTRGQQVTLRCSPKSGHDTVSWYQQALGQGPQFIFQYYEEEERQRGNFPDRFSGHQFPNYSSELNVNALLLGDSALYLCASSLQGFRDNEQFFGPGTRLTVL.

The rearrangement links TRBV5-1 to TRBJ2-7; D possibly uses TRBD1 or TRBD2 (5 bases each). Trimming shortened V by 0 bases and J by 7 bases, and 14 bases separated the two germline ends. The CDR3 extends over 14 amino acids. The germline V gene encodes CDR1 SGHRS and CDR2 YFSETQ. The CDR3 sequence is CASSLGTGRPEQYF. CDR3 sequence (DNA): TGCGCCAGCAGCTTGGGGACGGGACGTCCGGAGCAGTACTTC.

This clone was seen only a few times. The chain carries TRBV28 and TRBJ1-5; D is undetermined. The length of the CDR3 is 12 residues. V was shortened by 5 bases and J by 6 bases, with 8 bases between the two germline ends. The V gene's germline CDR1 is MDHEN and CDR2 SYDVKM. DNA for the CDR3: TGTGCCAGCAGTCCTAAAGGTCAGCCCCAGCATTTT. This codes for CASSPKGQPQHF.

V usage is TRBV18 and J usage is TRBJ1-5; D gene ambiguous. The CDR3 totals 14 residues. Trimming left V 8 bases short and J 5 bases short, with 16 bases between. Germline loops: CDR1 KGHSH, CDR2 LQKENI. CDR3 amino acids: CASLREANDQPQHF. DNA for the CDR3: TGTGCCAGCCTTCGGGAGGCCAATGATCAGCCCCAGCATTTT.

The chain joins TRBV6-5 to TRBJ2-5, with a weak D call TRBD2 (5 bases). There are 16 residues in the CDR3. Trimming left V 0 bases short and J 1 base short, with 12 bases between. Germline V gene data show CDR1 as MNHEY and CDR2 as SVGAGI. DNA of the CDR3: TGTGCCAGCAGTTACTCGCTAAGGGAGAGCCAAGAGACCCAGTACTTC. Encoded protein: CASSYSLRESQETQYF.

The chain carries TRBV6-5 and TRBJ2-7; 8 nucleotides line up with TRBD1. This CDR3 spans 14 amino acids. Germline-derived CDR1 and CDR2 are MNHEY and SVGAGI. The ends lost 7 bases at V and 6 bases at J; junction bases unmatched: 11. CDR3 in amino acids: CASTSPDRVVEQYF. The CDR3 region has the DNA TGTGCCAGCACCAGCCCGGACAGGGTCGTCGAGCAGTACTTC.

This clone was picked up one time. The chain recombines TRBV19 with TRBJ1-5; a possible D gene is TRBD1 (5 bases). CDR1 is LNHDA, CDR2 SQIVND, per germline (reference sequence). The germline V and J ends were trimmed by 3 bases and 5 bases, with 11 bases remaining between them. This CDR3 comprises 14 residues. The DNA of the CDR3 is TGTGCCAGTAGTATCCGGGACGGGTATCAGCCCCAGCATTTT. It codes for CASSIRDGYQPQHF.

V and J are TRBV5-1 and TRBJ2-3, with D possibly being TRBD1 or TRBD2 (5 bases each). The germline V and J ends were trimmed by 0 bases and 2 bases, with 7 bases remaining between them. CDR1 is SGHRS, CDR2 YFSETQ, per germline. The CDR3 is made up of 14 amino acids. The CDR3 bases are TGCGCCAGCAGCTTGGTGGGGACCACAGATACGCAGTATTTT. This sequence encodes CASSLVGTTDTQYF.

V is TRBV18 and J is TRBJ2-7; no clear D. From germline, CDR1 is KGHSH and CDR2 LQKENI. The CDR3 contains 14 residues. V lost 0 bases and J 0 bases, leaving 6 bases between the germline ends. In nucleotides, the CDR3 is TGTGCCAGCTCACCACCTTCGGCCTCCTACGAGCAGTACTTC. It encodes CASSPPSASYEQYF.

J is TRBJ1-6 and V is TRBV7-9; 7 bases line up with TRBD1. This CDR3 region has 17 residues. The J segment lost 4 bases and the V segment lost 5 bases, leaving 11 bases of the junction unmatched. Germline lookup yields CDR1 SEHNR and CDR2 FQNEAQ (reference sequence). The CDR3 DNA reads TGTGCCAGCAGCACAGGACAGGACGCCCCGTATAATTCACCCCTCCACTTT. Translated, it gives CASSTGQDAPYNSPLHF.

V gene TRBV4-1 combines with J gene TRBJ2-7; 8 bases agree with TRBD2. Per germline, CDR1 MGHRA and CDR2 YSYEKL. V lost 4 bases to trimming and J lost 5 bases; unmatched junction nucleotides: 7. The CDR3 consists of 14 residues. Here the CDR3 DNA reads TGCGCCAGCAGCCCAGACCCCGGGGGGGACGAGCAGTACTTC. The encoded protein is CASSPDPGGDEQYF.

The V call is TRBV5-6, the J call TRBJ2-7; 7 nucleotides align to TRBD2. CDR3 size: 14 residues. Germline-derived CDR1 and CDR2 are SGHDT and YYEEEE. Germline trimming cut 0 bases from V and 4 bases from J; bases unmatched to any gene: 4. CDR3 protein: CASSLGHGGYEQYF. DNA of the CDR3: TGTGCCAGCAGCTTGGGGCACGGGGGGTACGAGCAGTACTTC. Together with reference TRBV5-6 and TRBJ2-7, the CDR3 gives the full variable domain: DAGVTQSPTHLIKTRGQQVTLRCSPKSGHDTVSWYQQALGQGPQFIFQYYEEEERQRGNFPDRFSGHQFPNYSSELNVNALLLGDSALYLCASSLGHGGYEQYFGPGTRLTVT.

The genes are TRBV4-1 and TRBJ2-7; TRBD1 aligns across 8 bases. The length of the CDR3 is 15 residues. Germline values: CDR1 MGHRA, CDR2 YSYEKL. The V gene end was trimmed by 2 bases and the J gene end by 4 bases; junction bases not matched to a gene: 7. This CDR3 reads CASSQSRTGIYEQYF. CDR3 coding DNA: TGCGCCAGCAGCCAATCCCGGACAGGGATATACGAGCAGTACTTC.

This chain uses TRBV5-6 with TRBJ2-7; a possible D gene is TRBD1 (6 bases). Per the germline V gene, CDR1 is SGHDT and CDR2 is YYEEEE. The CDR3 runs 15 residues. V was shortened by 4 bases and J by 2 bases, with 16 bases between the two germline ends. The CDR3 is CASSPQGTPPYEQYF. The CDR3 nucleotides read TGTGCCAGCAGCCCACAGGGCACCCCGCCCTACGAGCAGTACTTC.

V gene TRBV7-8 combines with J gene TRBJ2-7; D gene unclear. Germline loops: CDR1 SGHVS, CDR2 FQNEAQ. Between the trimmed V and J ends, which lost 1 base and 6 bases, there was a span of 10 bases. The CDR3 spans 13 residues. CDR3 sequence (DNA): TGTGCCAGCAGCTTAGACCCTGTCGGCGAGCAGTACTTC. Its protein product is CASSLDPVGEQYF.

The CDR3 is CASSPLGAKGSNEKLFF. The CDR3 DNA reads TGTGCCAGCAGCCCACTGGGGGCGAAGGGTTCTAATGAAAAACTGTTTTTT. The chain joins TRBV13 to TRBJ1-4; maybe TRBD1 (6 bases). Trimming cost V 5 bases and J 3 bases, with 19 bases left between them. CDR1 is PRHDT, CDR2 FYEKMQ, per germline (reference sequence). This CDR3 is 17 amino acids long.

The chain uses TRBV7-9 and TRBJ2-7; a possible D gene is TRBD1 (6 bases). Trimming pared 5 bases from V and 2 bases from J, leaving 13 bases between. From germline, CDR1 is SEHNR and CDR2 FQNEAQ (reference sequence). The CDR3 sequence is 14 residues long. Here the CDR3 reads CASSAQGNTYEQYF. CDR3 coding DNA: TGTGCCAGCAGCGCACAGGGTAATACCTACGAGCAGTACTTC.

The chain employs TRBV9 and TRBJ2-5, with D unresolved. V lost 7 bases to trimming and J lost 2 bases, with 12 bases between them. The V gene's germline CDR1 is SGDLS and CDR2 YYNGEE. The CDR3 contains 13 residues. CDR3 residues: CASGPARQETQYF. CDR3 coding DNA: TGTGCCAGCGGACCCGCTCGTCAAGAGACCCAGTACTTC. The full variable domain, in which reference TRBV9 and TRBJ2-5 provide the parts outside the CDR3, is DSGVTQTPKHLITATGQRVTLRCSPRSGDLSVYWYQQSLDQGLQFLIQYYNGEERAKGNILERFSAQQFPDLHSELNLSSLELGDSALYFCASGPARQETQYFGPGTRLLVL.

This clone is a singleton in its sample. Other DNA sequences in this sample translate to the same CDR3. The chain employs TRBV7-9 and TRBJ2-7; 7 bases agree with TRBD2. The CDR3 length is 14 residues. From germline, CDR1 is SEHNR and CDR2 FQNEAQ (reference sequence). With 1 base clipped from V and 4 bases from J, the junction kept 4 bases outside the gene matches. CDR3 DNA: TGTGCCAGCAGCTTAGGCGGGAGAGGATACGAGCAGTACTTC. Its translation: CASSLGGRGYEQYF.

The chain uses TRBV7-8 and TRBJ2-1; 9 bases map to TRBD2. V gave up 5 bases and J gave up 4 bases; unmatched junction bases: 6. This CDR3 spans 15 amino acids. CDR1 is SGHVS, CDR2 FQNEAQ, per germline. As DNA, the CDR3 is TGTGCCAGCAGCGAACTAGCGGGTTCTTACAATGAGCAGTTCTTC. It yields the protein CASSELAGSYNEQFF.

This rearrangement joins TRBV29-1 to TRBJ2-3, with D unclear. The CDR3 extends over 11 amino acids. Germline CDR1 and CDR2: SQVTM and ANQGSEA. V dropped 5 bases and J dropped 3 bases, with 6 bases sitting between them. In nucleotides, the CDR3 is TGCAGCGTTTTTGATACAGATACGCAGTATTTT. It codes for CSVFDTDTQYF.

The chain links TRBV27 to TRBJ1-1; D is perhaps TRBD1 (5 bases). The CDR3 runs to 15 residues. Germline V lookup: CDR1 MNHEY, CDR2 SMNVEV (reference sequence). Trimming took off 6 bases at V and 3 bases at J, with 17 bases between the two ends. The CDR3 here is CASRTVAYRDTEAFF. DNA for the CDR3: TGTGCCAGCAGGACAGTGGCGTACCGGGACACTGAAGCTTTCTTT.